This T cell receptor beta chain came from a study of Ad26.COV2.S vaccination and SARS-CoV-2 variants. Study details: Into the muscle, Ad26.COV2.S was dosed once or twice, 56 days apart.

Treatment given: about 20 received Ad26.COV2.S at low or high dose, single or two shots; roughly 5 received placebo; per-sample allocation not given. The samples were gathered on day 63 after the first injection of vaccine or placebo. Vaccination used an Ad26 vector expressing Wuhan-strain SARS-CoV-2 spike. This clone was detected a few times. The antigen is unknown. The study's findings and limits: Among vaccine recipients, spike-specific TCR breadth exceeded that of placebo recipients.

Measured with immunoSEQ multiplex PCR; TCRdb has only the in-frame clones, and not every one. The sample lists roughly 380,000 clones, roughly 87% occurring once. Material: peripheral blood, obtained in a trial of Ad26.COV2.S vaccine versus placebo. This TCR was recovered from a person aged 18-60 years who received the Ad26.COV2.S COVID-19 vaccine or a placebo.

The CDR3 here is CASTQRGGTEAFF. CDR3 in DNA: TGTGCCAGCACTCAACGGGGTGGCACTGAAGCTTTCTTT. The chain recombines TRBV7-9 with TRBJ1-1; no clear D gene. V lost 7 bases, J lost 4 bases, and 13 bases lay in between. Germline loops: CDR1 SEHNR, CDR2 FQNEAQ (reference sequence). The CDR3 spans 13 residues.